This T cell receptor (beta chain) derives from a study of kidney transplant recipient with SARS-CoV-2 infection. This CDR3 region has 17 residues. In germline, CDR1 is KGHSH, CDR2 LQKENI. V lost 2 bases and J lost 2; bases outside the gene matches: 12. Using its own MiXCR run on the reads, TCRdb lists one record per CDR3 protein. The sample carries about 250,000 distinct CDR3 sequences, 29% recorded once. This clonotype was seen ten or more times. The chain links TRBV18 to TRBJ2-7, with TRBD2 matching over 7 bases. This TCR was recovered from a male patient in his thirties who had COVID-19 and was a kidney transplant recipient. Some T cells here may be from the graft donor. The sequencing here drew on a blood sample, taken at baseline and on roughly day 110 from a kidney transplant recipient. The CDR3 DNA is TGTGCCAGCTCACCAGTGGCTATAGCGGGTTCGGCCTACGAGCAGTACTTC. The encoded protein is CASSPVAIAGSAYEQYF.